Presented here are 19 T cell receptor beta chains from one specimen sequenced in a study of shared clonotypes between healthy human individuals. Terminally differentiated effector memory CD45RA+ cells were excluded by CCR7 positive selection of CD45RO-negative cells. TCRdb's table, derived via immunoSEQ multiplex PCR, lists solely in-frame clones and lacks some. Of millions of clones listed, about 93% are singletons. The specimen was naive CD8+ T cells from PBMCs. Source of these receptors: a man aged 18 to 35 in good health. Some clones in this sample may be carry-over from other donors' samples.

The chain links TRBV5-1 to TRBJ2-7, with 7 bases identical to TRBD1. V was clipped by 6 bases and J by 3 bases; unmatched bases: 12. This CDR3 contains 15 residues. Germline CDR1 and CDR2: SGHRS and YFSETQ. The CDR3 reads CASTPDRPHRYEQYF. The CDR3 coding sequence is TGCGCCAGCACCCCGGACAGGCCCCACCGCTACGAGCAGTACTTC.

In this sample, this clone turned up a few times. In the same sample, other DNA sequences code for this CDR3. This chain uses TRBV5-5 with TRBJ1-2; D ambiguous. Trimming stripped 0 bases from V and 5 bases from J, with 2 bases between. This CDR3 has 11 amino acids. Looked up from germline, CDR1 is SGHKS and CDR2 is YYEKEE (reference sequence). CDR3 coding DNA: TGTGCCAGCAGCTTGGGGTATGGCTACACCTTC. It encodes CASSLGYGYTF.

The chain employs TRBV5-8 and TRBJ1-1; D remains unclear. The V end lost 4 bases, the J end lost 0 bases, and 13 bases lay between the germline ends. CDR1 and CDR2 (germline): SGHTS, YDEGEE. The CDR3 spans 15 residues. The CDR3 DNA is TGTGCCAGCAGCGTGACTGCGTACATGAACACTGAAGCTTTCTTT. Protein product: CASSVTAYMNTEAFF.

The chain uses TRBV27 and TRBJ2-3, with 11 bases that match TRBD2. Germline-derived CDR1 and CDR2 are MNHEY and SMNVEV (reference sequence). Trimming cost V 5 bases and J 4 bases; bases outside gene matches: 8. CDR3 length: 16 amino acids. The CDR3 loop reads CASSLLAGENADTQYF. The CDR3 bases are TGTGCCAGCAGTCTACTAGCGGGAGAAAACGCAGATACGCAGTATTTT.

The CDR3, as DNA: TGTGCCTTCATGACGGATACGCAGTATTTT. It yields the protein CAFMTDTQYF. The rearrangement uses TRBV2 and TRBJ2-3, with unresolved D. This CDR3 region has 10 residues. Trimming removed 11 bases at V and 6 bases at J, with 9 bases between. Germline lookup yields CDR1 SNHLY and CDR2 FYNNEI.

The chain employs TRBV6-1 and TRBJ1-3; unclear D gene. V lost 0 bases to trimming and J lost 4 bases, with 13 bases between them. Germline-derived CDR1 and CDR2 are MNHNS and SASEGT. The CDR3 is 16 amino acids. The CDR3 coding sequence is TGTGCCAGCAGTGAAGCGTCAGAGGGTTCGGGAAACACCATATATTTT. Protein product: CASSEASEGSGNTIYF.

The chain joins TRBV7-2 to TRBJ2-1; D call uncertain. Germline CDR1 reads SGHTA; CDR2 reads FQGNSA. Trimming left V 0 bases short and J 6 bases short, with 18 bases between. The CDR3 has 17 residues. CDR3 nucleotides: TGTGCCAGCAGCTTAGCAGGGAACCGTCTCCCAACCAATGAGCAGTTCTTC. This gives the protein CASSLAGNRLPTNEQFF.

V is TRBV5-5 and J is TRBJ2-7, with D possibly TRBD1 on 6 matching bases. Trimming removed 4 bases at V and 12 bases at J, with 17 bases between. CDR3 length equals 12 residues. CDR1 is SGHKS, CDR2 YYEKEE, per germline (reference sequence). In nucleotides, the CDR3 is TGTGCCAGCAGCGGGGGCGGAATAAGCTTGTACTTC. Amino acids: CASSGGGISLYF.

The rearrangement uses TRBV7-6 and TRBJ2-5, with 8 bases matching TRBD1. V was pared by 2 bases and J by 4 bases, with 6 bases of the junction left unmatched. CDR3 length: 15 amino acids. CDR1 is SGHVS and CDR2 is FNYEAQ in the germline V gene. CDR3 region: CASSLLDREAETQYF. The CDR3 coding sequence is TGTGCCAGCAGCTTATTGGACAGGGAGGCAGAGACCCAGTACTTC.

The J gene is TRBJ2-7, the V gene TRBV27; 7 bases map to TRBD1. Germline V gene data show CDR1 as MNHEY and CDR2 as SMNVEV (reference sequence). CDR3 length: 15 amino acids. Trimming cost V 3 bases and J 4 bases; bases outside gene matches: 9. The CDR3 nucleotides are TGTGCCAGCAGTTTCGGGGCAGGGGGTTGGTACGAGCAGTACTTC. It specifies CASSFGAGGWYEQYF.

This chain uses TRBV27 with TRBJ1-5; 7 positions match TRBD1. Germline CDR1 and CDR2: MNHEY and SMNVEV (reference sequence). V lost 6 bases and J lost 1; bases outside the gene matches: 6. The CDR3 length is 15 residues. The CDR3 reads CASSRYRGSNQPQHF. CDR3 nucleotides: TGTGCCAGCAGCCGCTACAGGGGAAGCAATCAGCCCCAGCATTTT.

V usage is TRBV4-3 and J usage is TRBJ1-2; 8 nucleotides line up with TRBD1. Per germline, CDR1 LGHNA and CDR2 YSLEER. V dropped 3 bases and J dropped 7; count of bases not matched to a gene: 4. The CDR3 extends over 13 amino acids. In nucleotides, the CDR3 is TGCGCCAGCAGCCAGCAGGGGGCAGCTGGCTACACCTTC. Amino acid sequence: CASSQQGAAGYTF.

The chain carries TRBV19 and TRBJ2-7, with 12 bases lining up with TRBD2. The V gene's germline CDR1 is LNHDA and CDR2 SQIVND (reference sequence). V lost 4 bases to trimming and J lost 0 bases; unmatched junction nucleotides: 7. The CDR3 extends over 17 amino acids. DNA of the CDR3: TGTGCCAGTAGTACCGGACTAGCGGGACTGAGCTCCTACGAGCAGTACTTC. Translating it yields CASSTGLAGLSSYEQYF.

This chain uses TRBV28 with TRBJ1-5; D not certain. With 9 bases removed from V and 3 bases from J, the gap between germline ends came to 21 bases. Germline values: CDR1 MDHEN, CDR2 SYDVKM. This CDR3 is 16 amino acids long. The CDR3 loop reads CARGLRWRATNQPQHF. The CDR3 DNA is TGTGCCAGAGGCTTGAGGTGGAGGGCGACCAATCAGCCCCAGCATTTT.

The V gene is TRBV30, the J gene TRBJ2-3; maybe TRBD2 (6 bases). CDR3 length: 14 residues. Germline CDR1 is GTSNPN and CDR2 is SVGIG (reference sequence). With 3 bases removed from V and 5 bases from J, the gap between germline ends came to 15 bases. DNA of the CDR3: TGTGCCTGGAGCACACGGGAGCCTGGAGATACGCAGTATTTT. This codes for CAWSTREPGDTQYF.

The chain has TRBV7-2 and TRBJ2-7; D is unclear. The CDR3 is made up of 14 amino acids. V lost 4 bases to trimming and J lost 3 bases, with 13 bases between them. CDR1 SGHTA and CDR2 FQGNSA come from the germline V gene. Written as DNA, the CDR3 is TGTGCCAGCAGCTACCCCAAGGAAAGCTACGAGCAGTACTTC. This codes for CASSYPKESYEQYF.

To note about this clone: This sample also contains other DNA sequences that code for the same CDR3. The J gene is TRBJ2-3, the V gene TRBV15, with unresolved D. CDR3 length: 14 amino acids. V was clipped by 1 base and J by 2 bases, with 7 bases between them. CDR1 is LNHNV, CDR2 YYDKDF, per germline (reference sequence). DNA for the CDR3: TGTGCCACCAGCAGAGGGGGAACCACAGATACGCAGTATTTT. It translates to CATSRGGTTDTQYF.

The chain is built from TRBV13 and TRBJ2-1; 7 bases match TRBD2. Germline V gives CDR1 PRHDT, CDR2 FYEKMQ (reference sequence). This CDR3 is 16 amino acids long. V was clipped by 4 bases and J by 3 bases; unmatched bases: 9. The CDR3 loop is CASSSTGGGSYNEQFF. Written as DNA, the CDR3 is TGTGCCAGCAGCTCGACCGGAGGCGGGAGCTACAATGAGCAGTTCTTC.

On this clone: A read error is possible here, since a much larger clone lies one base away. This sequence joins TRBV6-5 and TRBJ2-7; D ambiguous. This CDR3 is 11 amino acids long. Germline V gives CDR1 MNHEY, CDR2 SVGAGI. V was shortened by 6 bases and J by 0 bases, with 3 bases between the two germline ends. CDR3 residues: CASSHSYEQYF. CDR3 DNA: TGTGCCAGCAGCCACTCCTACGAGCAGTACTTC.